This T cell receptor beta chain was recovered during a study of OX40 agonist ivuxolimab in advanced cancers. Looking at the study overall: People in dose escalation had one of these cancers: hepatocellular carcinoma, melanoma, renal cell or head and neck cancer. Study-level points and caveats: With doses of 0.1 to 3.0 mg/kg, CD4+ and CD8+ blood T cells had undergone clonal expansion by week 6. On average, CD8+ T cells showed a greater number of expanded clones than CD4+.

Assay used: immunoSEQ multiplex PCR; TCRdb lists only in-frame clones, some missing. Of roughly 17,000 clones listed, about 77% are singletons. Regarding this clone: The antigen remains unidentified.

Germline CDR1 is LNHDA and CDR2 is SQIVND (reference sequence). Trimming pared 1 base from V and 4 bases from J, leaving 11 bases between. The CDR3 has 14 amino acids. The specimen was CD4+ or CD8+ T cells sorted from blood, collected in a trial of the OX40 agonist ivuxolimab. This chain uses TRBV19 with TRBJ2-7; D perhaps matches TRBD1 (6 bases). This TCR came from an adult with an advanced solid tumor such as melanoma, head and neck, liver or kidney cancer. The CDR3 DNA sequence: TGTGCCAGTAGTATAGGTACAGGGCCTTACGAGCAGTACTTC. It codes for CASSIGTGPYEQYF. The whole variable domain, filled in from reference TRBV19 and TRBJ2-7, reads DGGITQSPKYLFRKEGQNVTLSCEQNLNHDAMYWYRQDPGQGLRLIYYSQIVNDFQKGDIAEGYSVSREKKESFPLTVTSAQKNPTAFYLCASSIGTGPYEQYFGPGTRLTVT.